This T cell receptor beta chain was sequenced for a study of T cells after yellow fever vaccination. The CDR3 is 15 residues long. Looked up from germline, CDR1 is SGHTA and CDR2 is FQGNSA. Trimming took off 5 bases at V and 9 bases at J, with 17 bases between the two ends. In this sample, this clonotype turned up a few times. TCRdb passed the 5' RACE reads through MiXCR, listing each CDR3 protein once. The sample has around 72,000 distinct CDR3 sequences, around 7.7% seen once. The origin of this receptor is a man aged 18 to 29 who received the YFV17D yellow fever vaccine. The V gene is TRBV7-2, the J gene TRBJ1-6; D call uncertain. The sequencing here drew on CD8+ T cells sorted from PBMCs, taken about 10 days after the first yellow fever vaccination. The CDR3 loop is CASSPLLGSGSPLHF. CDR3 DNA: TGTGCCAGCAGCCCCCTATTGGGGAGCGGTTCACCCCTCCACTTT. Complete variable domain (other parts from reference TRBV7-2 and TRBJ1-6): GAGVSQSPSNKVTEKGKDVELRCDPISGHTALYWYRQSLGQGLEFLIYFQGNSAPDKSGLPSDRFSAERTGGSVSTLTIQRTQQEDSAVYLCASSPLLGSGSPLHFGNGTRLTVT.